This TCR beta chain derives from a study of cytomegalovirus exposure and HLA in healthy donors. Study-wide findings and caveats: When analyzed later, the rates of TCR association showed variation by HLA locus, with DRB1 the most and HLA-C the fewest. CMV antigen specificity was confirmed in vitro for three CMV-associated chains. It was only CMV serostatus that was available as immune exposure information.

The PCR ran on 60 Vbeta and 13 Jbeta primers. Produced via immunoSEQ multiplex PCR; TCRdb's table is partial and in-frame only. Among 110,000 or so clones listed, approximately 12% were seen once. This clone was seen only a few times. Antigen unknown. The CDR3 loop spans 16 amino acids. The V gene end was trimmed by 2 bases and the J gene end by 4 bases; junction bases not matched to a gene: 11. Germline lookup yields CDR1 GTSNPN and CDR2 SVGIG (reference sequence). The sequenced sample was PBMCs. The chain carries TRBV30 and TRBJ2-7, with TRBD2 matching 10 bases. This clonotype originated in a man between 40 and 49 years old in good health and CMV-seropositive. The CDR3 DNA is TGTGCCTGGAGTAACGGGCCTAGCGGGAGTGGTTACGAGCAGTACTTC. Its protein is CAWSNGPSGSGYEQYF. The whole variable domain, filled in from reference TRBV30 and TRBJ2-7, reads SQTIHQWPATLVQPVGSPLSLECTVEGTSNPNLYWYRQAAGRGLQLLFYSVGIGQISSEVPQNLSASRPQDRQFILSSKKLLLSDSGFYLCAWSNGPSGSGYEQYFGPGTRLTVT.